What follows describes a single T cell receptor beta chain. The record originates from a study of neoadjuvant anti-PD-1 for oral cavity cancer. Regarding time point: after neoadjuvant nivolumab, at surgical resection. This CDR3 has 14 residues. Losses at the gene ends were 7 bases for V and 9 bases for J; bases not matched to a gene: 11. CDR1 and CDR2 from the germline V gene are MNHEY and SMNVEV (reference sequence). PBMC libraries mostly used 480 ng of input genomic DNA, with six replicates per sample. This table comes from immunoSEQ multiplex PCR, and its TCRdb copy is limited to in-frame clones, with some not included. This sample has some 14,000 clones, with about 74% found just once.

This TCR came from a person between 40 and 85 years old with oral cavity squamous cell carcinoma. The sequencing used PBMCs, collected after nivolumab (anti-PD-1) treatment. The chain is built from TRBV27 and TRBJ2-7, with TRBD1 matching over 11 bases. The DNA for the CDR3 is TGTGCCAGCAAACTCGGGACAGGGGGATTGGGGCAGTACTTC. Protein: CASKLGTGGLGQYF.